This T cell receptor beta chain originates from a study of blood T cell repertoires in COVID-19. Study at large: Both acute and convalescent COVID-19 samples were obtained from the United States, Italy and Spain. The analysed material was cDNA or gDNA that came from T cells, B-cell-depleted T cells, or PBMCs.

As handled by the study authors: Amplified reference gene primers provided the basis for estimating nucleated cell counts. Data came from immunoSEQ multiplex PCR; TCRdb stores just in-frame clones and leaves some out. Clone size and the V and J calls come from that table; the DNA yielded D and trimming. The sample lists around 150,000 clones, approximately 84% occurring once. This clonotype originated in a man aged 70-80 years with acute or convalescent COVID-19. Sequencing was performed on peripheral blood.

For the CDR3, the DNA is TGTGCCAGCAGCCAAGGGGTGGGAGGGAGCAATTCACCCCTCCACTTT. Translated: CASSQGVGGSNSPLHF. V gene TRBV3-1 (or the pseudogene TRBV3-2) combines with J gene TRBJ1-6; the D is unclear. The CDR3 runs to 16 residues. Germline CDR1 LGHDT, CDR2 YNNKEL (reference sequence). The V end was cut by 1 base, the J end by 7 bases, with 14 bases between.